This TCR beta chain was captured in a study of control samples from healthy donors and cancer patients. Generated by immunoSEQ multiplex PCR, the TCRdb table keeps only in-frame clones and is missing some. This sample has some 160,000 clones; around 90% occur once, and the top ten carry over 4.5%. This CDR3 is built from 13 residues. The germline V gene has CDR1 MDHEN and CDR2 SYDVKM. Trimming left V 5 bases short and J 2 bases short, with 8 bases between. The chain couples TRBV28 to TRBJ2-3; D remains ambiguous. The receptor's source is a young man in good health. Specimen: blood. CDR3 protein: CASSRLATDTQYF. The CDR3 DNA follows: TGTGCCAGCAGTCGGTTAGCCACAGATACGCAGTATTTT.